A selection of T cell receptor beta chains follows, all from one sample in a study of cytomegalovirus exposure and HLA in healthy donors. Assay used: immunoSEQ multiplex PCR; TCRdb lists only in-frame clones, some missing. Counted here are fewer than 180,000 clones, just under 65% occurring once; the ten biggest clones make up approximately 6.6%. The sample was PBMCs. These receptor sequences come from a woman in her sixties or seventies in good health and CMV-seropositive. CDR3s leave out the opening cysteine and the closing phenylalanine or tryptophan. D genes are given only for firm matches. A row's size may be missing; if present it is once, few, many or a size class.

cdr3_aa: ASSLGVAVTDTQY; v_call: TRBV7-3; clone_size: .; d_call: .
cdr3_aa: ASSSLRGGLSGNTIY; v_call: TRBV11-1; clone_size: .; d_call: .
cdr3_aa: ASSPTGTKIYNEQF; v_call: TRBV18; clone_size: few; d_call: TRBD2
cdr3_aa: ASSLAEYPYNEQF; v_call: TRBV5-4; clone_size: once; d_call: .
cdr3_aa: ASSLRQTNTGELF; v_call: TRBV5-4; clone_size: few; d_call: .
cdr3_aa: ASRIADTYNEQF; v_call: TRBV7-8; clone_size: few; d_call: .
cdr3_aa: ASSSDREETQY; v_call: TRBV28; clone_size: few; d_call: TRBD1
cdr3_aa: SVESAGVNEQF; v_call: TRBV29-1; clone_size: few; d_call: TRBD2
cdr3_aa: ASSEWGHSSYNEQF; v_call: TRBV28; clone_size: few; d_call: .
cdr3_aa: ASRAGEGPYGYT; v_call: TRBV6-1; clone_size: .; d_call: .
cdr3_aa: AWSPSGSNQPQH; v_call: TRBV30; clone_size: .; d_call: .
cdr3_aa: ASSRDRSNNEQF; v_call: TRBV7-7; clone_size: .; d_call: TRBD1
cdr3_aa: ASSLSPGVGADGYT; v_call: TRBV27; clone_size: .; d_call: .
cdr3_aa: ATKLHRDMNTEAF; v_call: TRBV2; clone_size: few; d_call: .
cdr3_aa: ASSLGSREKLF; v_call: TRBV7-9; clone_size: few; d_call: .
cdr3_aa: SVVEQAYGYT; v_call: TRBV29-1; clone_size: .; d_call: .
cdr3_aa: ASRQLTVTGELF; v_call: TRBV2; clone_size: .; d_call: .
cdr3_aa: ASSVGTNSYEQY; v_call: TRBV9; clone_size: few; d_call: .
cdr3_aa: ASSYVRGNEQF; v_call: TRBV6-5; clone_size: once; d_call: .
cdr3_aa: ASLGTPFSYEQY; v_call: TRBV21-1; clone_size: .; d_call: .
cdr3_aa: ASSQVAGNYNEQF; v_call: TRBV4-1; clone_size: few; d_call: .
cdr3_aa: ASSLTDNEQF; v_call: TRBV5-6; clone_size: few; d_call: .
cdr3_aa: ASTPGTSVSYEQY; v_call: TRBV6-5; clone_size: .; d_call: TRBD2
cdr3_aa: AWSSTGAQPQH; v_call: TRBV30; clone_size: few; d_call: TRBD1
cdr3_aa: ASSSPKGHQNTGELF; v_call: TRBV28; clone_size: .; d_call: .
cdr3_aa: ASSPGGRIEPQH; v_call: TRBV6-5; clone_size: .; d_call: TRBD1
cdr3_aa: ASSVGESSYNEQF; v_call: TRBV9; clone_size: .; d_call: .
cdr3_aa: AWSAASSGNEKLF; v_call: TRBV30; clone_size: few; d_call: .
cdr3_aa: ASGTGLNTEAF; v_call: TRBV11-1; clone_size: .; d_call: .
cdr3_aa: ASSAGTSYNEQF; v_call: TRBV19; clone_size: .; d_call: .
cdr3_aa: ASLWGGETQY; v_call: TRBV2; clone_size: .; d_call: TRBD2
cdr3_aa: ASSLVGGPAETQY; v_call: TRBV5-1; clone_size: .; d_call: .
cdr3_aa: ASSRDRGRTETQY; v_call: TRBV4-1; clone_size: .; d_call: .
cdr3_aa: ASSLAGSHTGELF; v_call: TRBV5-4; clone_size: .; d_call: .
cdr3_aa: ASSYLQGMETQY; v_call: TRBV5-1; clone_size: few; d_call: .